A single T cell receptor (delta chain) is shown here with its context. Given a far larger clone just one base away, this is likely a sequencing read error. Distinct nucleotide sequences in the sample also encode this CDR3. The CDR3 has 13 residues. Trimming cost V 4 bases and J 0 bases, with 8 bases left between them. Germline V gene sequence: CDR1 GEAIGNYY, CDR2 EKD. This entry belongs to a study of gamma-delta T cells after stem cell transplantation. TCRdb reanalysed the RT-PCR reads with CATT. The profile shows 1,000 to 1,500 delta-chain clones, 28% of them singletons. This receptor was identified in a human donor. It is not recorded whose cells these are; they may come from a transplant donor. The sample consisted of gamma-delta T cells. The chain recombines TRDV2 with TRDJ1; possible D gene TRDD3, 5 bases. The CDR3 spells CACDTWDTDKLIF. CDR3 coding DNA: TGTGCCTGTGATACCTGGGACACCGATAAACTCATCTTT.